What follows is one TCR beta chain and its context. Its cognate antigen is unknown. 5'RACE, which relied on constant-segment primers, yielded TCR alpha and TCR beta cDNA libraries carrying sample barcodes and UMIs. TCRdb ran MiXCR on the 5' RACE reads and lists one entry per CDR3 protein. The sample holds approximately 48,000 distinct CDR3 sequences; over 6.5% are singletons and the top ten take roughly 1.4%. These data belong to a study of T-cell memory formation after mild COVID-19. Study observations and caveats: SARS-CoV-2 specificity of second-wave clones peaking day 37 was unconfirmed. CD4+ bias marked clones expanding day 15 to 37, unlike balanced contracting clones.

The CDR3 loop spans 14 amino acids. The germline gives CDR1 SGHTA, CDR2 FQGNSA. The trim removed 5 bases at V and 3 bases at J, leaving 6 bases unmatched. The clonotype comes from a man aged 18-30 years who had mild COVID-19 (a few samples of this study predate the infection). Cell type and time point are not known. The chain carries TRBV7-2 and TRBJ1-2, with TRBD1 matching 7 bases. Specimen: PBMCs or a T cell subset sorted from them (not recorded which). CDR3 in DNA: TGTGCCAGCAGCCCCCAACAGGGGTACTATGGCTACACCTTC. Encoded protein: CASSPQQGYYGYTF.